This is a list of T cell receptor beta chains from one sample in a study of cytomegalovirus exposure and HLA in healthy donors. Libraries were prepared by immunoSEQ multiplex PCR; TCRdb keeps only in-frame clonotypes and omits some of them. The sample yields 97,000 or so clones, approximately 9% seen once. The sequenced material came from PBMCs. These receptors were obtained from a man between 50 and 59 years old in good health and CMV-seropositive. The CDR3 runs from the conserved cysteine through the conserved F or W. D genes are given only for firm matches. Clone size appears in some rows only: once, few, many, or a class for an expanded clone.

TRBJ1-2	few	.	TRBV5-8	CASSRRDGYTF	TGTGCCAGCAGCCGGAGAGATGGCTACACCTTC
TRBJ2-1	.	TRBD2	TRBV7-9	CASSLSGLAVKDKQFF	TGTGCCAGCAGCCTCTCCGGACTAGCGGTTAAGGACAAGCAGTTCTTC
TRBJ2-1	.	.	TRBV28	CASSPPSRDEQFF	TGTGCCAGCAGTCCCCCTTCCAGGGATGAGCAGTTCTTC
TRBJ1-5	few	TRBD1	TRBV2	CASSLGTGSNQPQHF	TGTGCCAGCAGTTTGGGGACAGGTAGCAATCAGCCCCAGCATTTT
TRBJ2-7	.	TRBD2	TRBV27	CASSWTRGTSYEKYF	TGTGCCAGCAGTTGGACGCGGGGGACCTCATACGAGAAGTACTTT
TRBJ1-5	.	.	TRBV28	CASPPGGGRENQPQHF	TGTGCCAGCCCCCCGGGGGGGGGACGGGAAAATCAGCCCCAGCATTTT
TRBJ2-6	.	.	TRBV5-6	CASSPPGVGANVLTF	TGTGCCAGCAGCCCCCCAGGGGTTGGGGCCAACGTCCTGACTTTC
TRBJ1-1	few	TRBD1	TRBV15	CATSRDKYRGDTEAFF	TGTGCCACCAGCAGAGATAAGTACAGGGGAGACACTGAAGCTTTCTTT
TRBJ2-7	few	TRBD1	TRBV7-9	CASSLTDRVHEQYF	TGTGCCAGCAGCTTAACCGACAGGGTCCACGAGCAGTACTTC
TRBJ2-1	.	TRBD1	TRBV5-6	CASRCRGTGTNEQFF	TGTGCCAGCAGGTGCCGAGGGACAGGGACCAATGAGCAGTTCTTC
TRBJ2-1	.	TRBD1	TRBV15	CATSRQGDNEQFF	TGTGCCACCAGCCGGCAGGGGGATAATGAGCAGTTCTTC
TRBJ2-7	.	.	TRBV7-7	CASSPNSPGQSEQYF	TGTGCTAGCAGCCCTAATAGCCCCGGACAGAGCGAGCAGTACTTC
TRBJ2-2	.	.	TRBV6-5	CASSYSSRDGELFF	TGTGCCAGCAGTTACTCTTCTAGAGACGGGGAGCTGTTTTTT
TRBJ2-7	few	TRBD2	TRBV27	CASSSWTSGHYEQYF	TGTGCCAGCAGTTCCTGGACTAGCGGACACTACGAGCAGTACTTC
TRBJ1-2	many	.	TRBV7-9	CASSPTRGRCTF	TGTGCCAGCAGCCCGACGCGGGGACGCTGCACCTTC
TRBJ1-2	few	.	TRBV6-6	CASSLGQSNYGYTF	TGTGCCAGCAGTTTAGGACAGAGTAACTATGGCTACACCTTC
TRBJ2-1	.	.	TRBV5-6	CASSLGSGVGEQFF	TGTGCCAGCAGCTTGGGGTCGGGAGTGGGTGAGCAGTTCTTC
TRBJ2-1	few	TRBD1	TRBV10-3	CAIQHGTGAPNEQFF	TGTGCCATTCAGCACGGGACAGGGGCCCCGAATGAGCAGTTCTTC
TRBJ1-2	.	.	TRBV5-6	CASSLLHRENYGYTF	TGTGCCAGCAGCTTGTTACACAGGGAAAACTATGGCTACACCTTC
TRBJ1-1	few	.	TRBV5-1	CASSYQENTEAFF	TGCGCCAGCAGCTACCAGGAGAACACTGAAGCTTTCTTT
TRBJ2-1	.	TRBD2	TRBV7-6	CASSLRGLAGGSEQFF	TGTGCCAGCAGCCTGAGGGGACTAGCGGGAGGAAGTGAGCAGTTCTTC
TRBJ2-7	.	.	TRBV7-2	CASSLAPAGSYPYEQYF	TGTGCCAGCAGCTTAGCCCCGGCGGGATCCTATCCCTACGAGCAGTACTTC
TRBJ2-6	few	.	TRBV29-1	CSVGEAGANVLTF	TGCAGCGTTGGGGAGGCCGGGGCCAACGTCCTGACTTTC
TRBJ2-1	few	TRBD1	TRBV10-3	CAIRERDRGLDEQFF	TGTGCCATCAGGGAAAGGGACAGGGGGCTCGATGAGCAGTTCTTC
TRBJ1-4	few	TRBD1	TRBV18	CASSLPGTGNEKLFF	TGTGCCAGCTCACTGCCCGGGACAGGGAATGAAAAACTGTTTTTT
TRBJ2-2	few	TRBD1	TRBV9	CASSVATGDSGTGELFF	TGTGCCAGCAGCGTAGCTACAGGGGACAGTGGGACCGGGGAGCTGTTTTTT
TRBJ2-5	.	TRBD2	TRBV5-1	CASSPGRDYIETQYF	TGCGCCAGCAGCCCGGGACGGGACTATATCGAGACCCAGTACTTC
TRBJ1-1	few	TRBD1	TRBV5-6	CASPFSLEGASEAFF	TGTGCCAGCCCCTTCTCTCTGGAGGGGGCCAGTGAAGCTTTCTTT
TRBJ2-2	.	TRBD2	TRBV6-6	CASSYSAGGPGELFF	TGTGCCAGCAGTTACTCGGCGGGAGGGCCCGGGGAGCTGTTTTTT
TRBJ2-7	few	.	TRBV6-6	CASSYRGSGYEQYF	TGTGCCAGCAGTTACAGGGGTTCTGGCTACGAGCAGTACTTC
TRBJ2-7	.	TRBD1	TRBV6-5	CASSYSLLDRAHEQYF	TGTGCCAGCAGTTACTCCCTTTTGGACAGGGCGCACGAGCAGTACTTC
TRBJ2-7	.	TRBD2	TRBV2	CASRGLAAYEQYF	TGTGCCAGCAGGGGACTAGCGGCCTACGAGCAGTACTTC
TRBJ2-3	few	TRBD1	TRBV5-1	CASSPGQGTDTQYF	TGCGCCAGCAGTCCGGGACAGGGGACAGATACGCAGTATTTT
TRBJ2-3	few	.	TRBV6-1	CASRGGTRPDTQYF	TGTGCCAGCAGGGGTGGGACTCGCCCAGATACGCAGTATTTT
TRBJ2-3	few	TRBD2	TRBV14	CASSPGTSGRAADTQYF	TGTGCCAGCAGCCCCGGGACTAGCGGGAGGGCCGCAGATACGCAGTATTTT
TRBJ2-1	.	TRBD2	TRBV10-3	CAIAGRLAGAIVEQFF	TGTGCCATCGCCGGAAGACTAGCGGGAGCTATAGTTGAGCAGTTCTTC
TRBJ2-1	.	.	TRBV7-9	CASSLAGTQGNEQFF	TGTGCCAGCAGCCTTGCGGGGACCCAAGGCAATGAGCAGTTCTTC
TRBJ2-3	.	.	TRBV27	CASSYGGADTQYF	TGTGCCAGCAGTTATGGGGGGGCGGATACGCAGTATTTT